The clone carrying this TCR beta chain was detected ten times or more. With 10-nucleotide random UMIs, 5'RACE was used to make the cDNA. From 15-18 subjects, each sequencing run yielded over 190 million TCR-beta sequences. TCRdb analysed the 5' RACE reads with MiXCR anew, one entry per CDR3 protein. This table holds fewer than 45,000 distinct CDR3 sequences, about 7% found once. J was trimmed by 3 bases and V by 0 bases; bases with no gene match: 9. The CDR3 has 18 amino acids. Looked up from germline, CDR1 is LGHDT and CDR2 is YNNKEL (reference sequence). This specimen belongs to a study of neurological immune-mediated disorders.

V gene TRBV3-1 combines with J gene TRBJ2-2; 8 nucleotides align to TRBD2. This TCR came from a woman aged 40 to 50 in good health. Specimen: PBMCs. As DNA, the CDR3 is TGTGCCAGCAGCCAAGATTCTAGCGGGTATGGGGACACCGGGGAGCTGTTTTTT. It specifies CASSQDSSGYGDTGELFF.